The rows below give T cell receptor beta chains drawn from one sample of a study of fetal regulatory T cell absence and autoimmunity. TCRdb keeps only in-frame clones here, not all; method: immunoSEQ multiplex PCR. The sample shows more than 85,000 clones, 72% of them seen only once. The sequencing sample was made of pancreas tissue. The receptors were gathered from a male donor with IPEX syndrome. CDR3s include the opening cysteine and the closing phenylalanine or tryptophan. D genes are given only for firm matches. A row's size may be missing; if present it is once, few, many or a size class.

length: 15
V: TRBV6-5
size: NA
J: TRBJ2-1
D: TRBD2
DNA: TGTGCCAGCAGTTACGCGGGACTAGGAGCGGATGAGCAGTTCTTC
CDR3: CASSYAGLGADEQFF

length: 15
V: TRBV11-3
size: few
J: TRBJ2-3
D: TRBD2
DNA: TGTGCCAGCAGCTTATTCGGGGGGGCTCAAAATACGCAGTATTTT
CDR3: CASSLFGGAQNTQYF

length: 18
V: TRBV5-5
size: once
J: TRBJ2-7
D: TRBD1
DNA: TGTGCCAGCAGCTTGGCTACATGGACAGGGATAGGCTCCTACGAGCAGTACTTC
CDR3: CASSLATWTGIGSYEQYF

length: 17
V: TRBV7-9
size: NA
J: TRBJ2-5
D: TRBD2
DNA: TGTGCCAGCAGCTTAGCTTCGACTAGCGGGAGATCGGAGACCCAGTACTTC
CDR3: CASSLASTSGRSETQYF

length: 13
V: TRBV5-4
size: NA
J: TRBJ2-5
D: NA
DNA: TGTGCCAGCAGCTTGTCGGCGTGGGAGGCCCAGTACTTC
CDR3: CASSLSAWEAQYF

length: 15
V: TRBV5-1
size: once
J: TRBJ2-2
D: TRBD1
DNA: TGCGCCAGCAGCTTAGAGACAGGGGACACCGGGGAGCTGTTTTTT
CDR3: CASSLETGDTGELFF

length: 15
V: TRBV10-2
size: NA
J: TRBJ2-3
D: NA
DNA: TGCGCCAGCAGTGAAGGTTACCCCCCCGCAGATACGCAGTATTTT
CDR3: CASSEGYPPADTQYF

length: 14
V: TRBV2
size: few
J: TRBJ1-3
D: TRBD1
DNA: TGTGCCAGCAGAACAGGGGATGCTGGAAACACCATATATTTT
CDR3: CASRTGDAGNTIYF

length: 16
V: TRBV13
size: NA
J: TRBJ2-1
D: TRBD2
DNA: TGTGCCAGCAGCGGCCAACTAGCGGGAGTCTACAATGAGCAGTTCTTC
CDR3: CASSGQLAGVYNEQFF

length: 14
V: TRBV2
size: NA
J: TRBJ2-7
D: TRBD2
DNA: TGTGCCAGCAGTTTTAGCGGGAGGGCCTACGAGCAGTACTTC
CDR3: CASSFSGRAYEQYF

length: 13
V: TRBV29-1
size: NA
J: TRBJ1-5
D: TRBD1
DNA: TGCAGCGTTGCTGGGACAGCAAATCAGCCCCAGCATTTT
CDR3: CSVAGTANQPQHF

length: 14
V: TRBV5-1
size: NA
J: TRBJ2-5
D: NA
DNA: TGCGCCAGCAGCTTGTCGGGCTCCCTCCAGACCCAGTACTTC
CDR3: CASSLSGSLQTQYF

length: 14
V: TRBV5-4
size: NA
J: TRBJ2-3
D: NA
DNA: TGTGCCAGCAGCTTGCCGGGATCAGCGGATACGCAGTATTTT
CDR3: CASSLPGSADTQYF

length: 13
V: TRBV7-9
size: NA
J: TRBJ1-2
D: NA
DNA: TGTGCCAGCAGCTTAGGCAGGGGATATGGCTACACCTTC
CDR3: CASSLGRGYGYTF

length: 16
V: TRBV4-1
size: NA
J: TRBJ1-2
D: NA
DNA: TGCGCCAGCAGCCAAGATAGATCCGGGGTTAACTATGGCTACACCTTC
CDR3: CASSQDRSGVNYGYTF

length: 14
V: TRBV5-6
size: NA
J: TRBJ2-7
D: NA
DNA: TGTGCCAGCAGCCAGGCCACTAGTCGGGACGAGCAGTACTTC
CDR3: CASSQATSRDEQYF

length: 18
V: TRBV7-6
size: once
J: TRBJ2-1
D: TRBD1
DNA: TGTGCCAGCAGCTTTGGCGTGGCGGGGGACAGGGTATACAATGAGCAGTTCTTC
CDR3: CASSFGVAGDRVYNEQFF

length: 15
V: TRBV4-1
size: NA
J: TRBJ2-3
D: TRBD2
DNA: TGCGCCAGCAGCCTCGGGACTAGCGGGAGGGATACGCAGTATTTT
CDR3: CASSLGTSGRDTQYF

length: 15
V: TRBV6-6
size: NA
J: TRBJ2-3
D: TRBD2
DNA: TGTGCCAGCAGCAGGGGGACTAGCGGAGCAGATACGCAGTATTTT
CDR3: CASSRGTSGADTQYF